This TCR beta chain originates from a study of low-dose radiotherapy and immunotherapy resistance in tumors. Study information: Cohort 1 was treated with 0.5 Gy per fraction at 2-week intervals, amounting to 6.5 Gy overall. Daily intake of oral aspirin 300 mg by patients lasted four cycles and began on cycle 1 day 1.

V lost 3 bases and J lost 2; bases outside the gene matches: 9. CDR3 length equals 16 residues. Germline V lookup: CDR1 DFQATT, CDR2 SNEGSKA (reference sequence). In this sample, this clonotype turned up many times. The time point was: before trial treatment. Donors were dosed with nivolumab and ipilimumab; they also received aspirin, low-dose cyclophosphamide and low-dose radiotherapy. Eligibility required advanced solid tumors lacking tumor-infiltrating lymphocytes. Primers targeting TRAV and TRBV primed first-strand cDNA, covering alpha and beta chains. The authors ran about 20 PCR cycles to amplify TCRs with a constant-region primer and V-primer adapter. One entry per CDR3 protein, called by TCRdb with MiXCR from the reads. The sample shows 45,000 to 75,000 distinct CDR3 sequences, less than 25% of them seen only once.

The sequence was obtained from a male donor with prostate cancer. The sequences come from PBMCs, collected before treatment. V gene TRBV20-1 combines with J gene TRBJ2-3; 9 nucleotides align to TRBD2. CDR3 sequence (DNA): TGCAGTGCTAGGCGGGAGGGCCGGTTAGACACAGATACGCAGTATTTT. Translation: CSARREGRLDTDTQYF.